Given below is one T cell receptor (beta chain) in context. Antigen unknown. The sample belongs to a study of T cell responses to AZD1222 COVID-19 vaccine. Study-wide findings and caveats: Along spike, vaccine-associated CD4 TCRs were found throughout, with dominance at 160-218 and 743-854. Reports say nearly half of spike-specific TCRs go after unmutated variant regions. Spike-specific TCR breadth and depth grew following two AZD1222 doses. After the peak T cell response, and only then, were repertoires sampled.

The method was immunoSEQ multiplex PCR; TCRdb's version includes in-frame clones alone and lacks a portion of them. The sample yields around 78,000 clones, around nine tenths seen once. This TCR was recovered from an adult in good health. This sample comprised peripheral blood, obtained on day 0 of MenACWY control vaccination.

In DNA, the CDR3 is TGTGCCAGCAGCTTACCGGAGCAACCCTCTGGAAACACCATATATTTT. Amino acids: CASSLPEQPSGNTIYF. The chain has TRBV7-9 and TRBJ1-3; D is unresolved. The CDR3 runs 16 residues. V was trimmed by 2 bases and J by 0 bases, leaving 11 bases between them. Germline V lookup: CDR1 SEHNR, CDR2 FQNEAQ (reference sequence).